This T cell receptor beta chain was captured by sequencing in a study of T cell responses to AZD1222 COVID-19 vaccine. Study-level results: Of spike-specific TCRs, nearly half reportedly target regions left unmutated in variants. Baseline seropositivity occurred in only a handful of AZD1222 recipients. With two AZD1222 doses given, Spike-specific TCR breadth and depth both rose. It should be noted that donors were predominantly white British and more often female, and clonal diversity was possibly underestimated.

The CDR3 covers 16 residues. V lost 0 bases and J 0 bases, leaving 12 bases between the germline ends. The germline CDR1 and CDR2 sequences are SGHRS and YFSETQ. Profiling relied on immunoSEQ multiplex PCR, and the TCRdb table lists in-frame clones only, not all of them. The sample holds 150,000 to 200,000 clones, about 90% seen once. The count of this clone is one. The antigen is undetermined. V usage is TRBV5-1 and J usage is TRBJ1-1; D perhaps matches TRBD1 (5 bases). This clonotype was sampled from an adult in good health. The sequencing used peripheral blood, collected on day 0 of AZD1222 vaccination. This chain's CDR3 is CASSLELGEMNTEAFF. The CDR3 DNA sequence: TGCGCCAGCAGCTTGGAGCTAGGGGAGATGAACACTGAAGCTTTCTTT.